The 6 T cell receptor beta chains below all came from one sample that was sequenced in a study of OX40 agonist ivuxolimab in advanced cancers. The library was produced with the immunoSEQ multiplex PCR assay. Sourced from immuneACCESS, this table was stored by TCRdb with only in-frame sequences that have V and J called. A share of the clones is absent; for the studies checked, an unresolved V gene accounts for under half, and the remainder has no known explanation. The sample data list tens of thousands of clones, and just over 85% of these were observed just once. The top ten constitute 0.95% to 1.5% of the sample. Sequenced material: CD4+ or CD8+ T cells sorted from blood, taken in a trial of the OX40 agonist ivuxolimab. These TCRs come from an adult with an advanced solid tumor such as melanoma, head and neck, liver or kidney cancer.

The chain couples TRBV20-1 to TRBJ1-6; D not resolved. V gave up 5 bases and J gave up 8 bases, with 7 bases separating them. Germline V gives CDR1 DFQATT, CDR2 SNEGSKA (reference sequence). This CDR3 region has 11 residues. The CDR3, as DNA: TGCAGTGCTGGGCCCCATTCACCCCTCCACTTT. Translating it yields CSAGPHSPLHF.

J is TRBJ1-2 and V is TRBV18, with D perhaps TRBD1 (5 bases). The CDR3 consists of 12 residues. The V end lost 5 bases, the J end lost 5 bases, and 9 bases lay between the germline ends. Germline V lookup: CDR1 KGHSH, CDR2 LQKENI. CDR3 sequence (DNA): TGTGCCAGCTCAGATGCAGGGTATGGCTACACCTTC. Protein: CASSDAGYGYTF. Variable domain in full (rest from reference TRBV18 and TRBJ1-2): NAGVMQNPRHLVRRRGQEARLRCSPMKGHSHVYWYRQLPEEGLKFMVYLQKENIIDESGMPKERFSAEFPKEGPSILRIQQVVRGDSAAYFCASSDAGYGYTFGSGTRLTVV.

Note on this clone: The germline gene is not matched at one end of the junction; a read error may be the cause. The gene calls are TRBV7-7 and TRBJ1-5, with 7 bases that match TRBD1. Germline V gene data show CDR1 as SSHAT and CDR2 as FNYEAQ (reference sequence). This CDR3 has 13 amino acids. Here the CDR3 DNA reads TGTGCTAGCAGCCTGGACAGGAATCAGCCCCAGCATTTT. Amino acids: CASSLDRNQPQHF.

This clone has just a few counts. This chain connects TRBV5-1 to TRBJ1-2; 7 nucleotides match TRBD1. Germline CDR1 and CDR2: SGHRS and YFSETQ. The V gene end was trimmed by 2 bases and the J gene end by 3 bases; junction bases not matched to a gene: 4. This CDR3 has 14 residues. The CDR3 region is CASSFGQVDYGYTF. The CDR3 DNA is TGCGCCAGCAGCTTTGGACAGGTCGACTATGGCTACACCTTC.

This chain uses TRBV10-3 with TRBJ2-1; TRBD2 aligns across 11 bases. CDR3 length: 17 residues. Germline V gene lookup returns CDR1 ENHRY and CDR2 SYGVKD. J gave up 4 bases and V 4 bases, and 9 bases lay outside the gene matches. CDR3 nucleotide sequence: TGTGCCATCAGTGTGGGTCCCAGGACTAGCGGGTACAATGAGCAGTTCTTC. It codes for CAISVGPRTSGYNEQFF.

The genes are TRBV28 and TRBJ2-1, with D uncertain. V lost 1 base, J lost 10 bases, and 8 bases lay in between. This CDR3 has 12 amino acids. Germline CDR1 MDHEN, CDR2 SYDVKM. The CDR3 here is CASSLYLNEQFF. CDR3 DNA sequence: TGTGCCAGCAGTTTATACTTGAACGAGCAGTTCTTC.